The 3 T cell receptor beta chains presented below share a single source sample, sequenced in a study of blood T cells in healthy people across ages. Then a second PCR, running roughly 7 to 11 cycles, was carried out with a sample-barcoded 5' primer and a J-beta primer mix. TCRdb fed the 5' RACE reads into MiXCR, producing one record per CDR3 protein. This sample has roughly 1.5 million distinct CDR3 sequences, with roughly 43% found just once. Sequenced material: blood. These receptor sequences come from a woman under 30 in good health.

This chain joins TRBV29-1 and TRBJ1-2; no reliable D call. Germline CDR1 is SQVTM and CDR2 is ANQGSEA. The ends were cut back, 4 bases at V and 8 bases at J, with 11 bases in the middle. This CDR3 is 11 amino acids long. The DNA for the CDR3 is TGCAGCGTTGTTCGGGAAACAGGCTACACCTTC. Translating it yields CSVVRETGYTF.

This clonotype was seen a handful of times. This sequence joins TRBV5-1 and TRBJ2-1, with 10 bases identical to TRBD2. Germline values: CDR1 SGHRS, CDR2 YFSETQ. The CDR3 sequence is 15 residues long. Unmatched junction bases numbered 7, after V lost 5 bases and J lost 5 bases. In DNA, the CDR3 is TGCGCCAGCAGTGGGAGCGGGGGGGGCCACAATGAGCAGTTCTTC. This sequence encodes CASSGSGGGHNEQFF.

This clonotype has just a few counts. The chain joins TRBV20-1 to TRBJ2-5; 7 nucleotides align to TRBD2. With the DNA end fitting TRBJ2-7 better, the J assignment may be wrong. CDR1 and CDR2 from the germline V gene are DFQATT and SNEGSKA (reference sequence). The CDR3 runs 13 residues. CDR3 nucleotide sequence: TGCAGTGCGGCGCGGGAGATTGGATCCGAGCAGTACTTC. Translating gives CSAAREIGSEQYF.